This record concerns one T cell receptor (beta chain) sequence. As processed by the authors: Estimates of nucleated cell counts were drawn from the amplification of reference gene primers. Repertoires were generated with immunoSEQ multiplex PCR, while TCRdb's copy carries only in-frame clones and drops some. That table supplies the V and J calls and clone size; D and trimming were determined from the DNA. This sample has over 250,000 clones, with approximately 86% found just once. Enrolment of Seattle patients took place during active infection, and they were followed longitudinally. This specimen belongs to a study of blood T cell repertoires in COVID-19. Study-wide background: Material from acute and convalescent COVID-19 was sourced from the United States, Italy and Spain. T cells, B-cell-depleted T cells, or PBMCs supplied cDNA or gDNA.

This CDR3 spans 14 amino acids. CDR1 and CDR2 (germline): LNHDA, SQIVND (reference sequence). V was shortened by 7 bases and J by 2 bases, with 14 bases between the two germline ends. The sequence was collected from a woman aged 70-85 years with COVID-19, enrolled during active disease. The sequenced material came from peripheral blood. The rearrangement links TRBV19 to TRBJ2-5, with D possibly being TRBD2 (7 bases). The CDR3: CASNLGGGQETQYF. The CDR3, as DNA: TGTGCCAGTAACTTAGGGGGGGGTCAAGAGACCCAGTACTTC.